The clone carrying this T cell receptor (beta chain) was seen a few times. What it recognizes is unknown. Naive CD8 cells, CD45RO-negative and positively selected for CCR7, excluded terminally differentiated effector memory CD45RA+ cells. This record belongs to a study of shared clonotypes between healthy human individuals. Broader study findings: The study's rarefaction showed incomplete sorted-subset sequencing despite large depth.

The repertoire was sequenced with immunoSEQ multiplex PCR; TCRdb's copy has only in-frame clones and lacks some. There are about 820,000 clones in the sample; roughly 92% occur only once, and 24% lies in the top ten. This TCR was sampled from a young man in good health. The sample was naive CD8+ T cells sorted from blood.

The CDR3 spells CASSERWNTEAFF. In DNA form, the CDR3 reads TGTGCCAGCAGTGAACGCTGGAACACTGAAGCTTTCTTT. The gene calls are TRBV2 and TRBJ1-1; no firm D call. The CDR3 covers 13 residues. The ends were cut back, 2 bases at V and 1 base at J, with 5 bases in the middle. Germline-derived CDR1 and CDR2 are SNHLY and FYNNEI. Complete variable domain (other parts from reference TRBV2 and TRBJ1-1): EPEVTQTPSHQVTQMGQEVILRCVPISNHLYFYWYRQILGQKVEFLVSFYNNEISEKSEIFDDQFSVERPDGSNFTLKIRSTKLEDSAMYFCASSERWNTEAFFGQGTRLTVV.